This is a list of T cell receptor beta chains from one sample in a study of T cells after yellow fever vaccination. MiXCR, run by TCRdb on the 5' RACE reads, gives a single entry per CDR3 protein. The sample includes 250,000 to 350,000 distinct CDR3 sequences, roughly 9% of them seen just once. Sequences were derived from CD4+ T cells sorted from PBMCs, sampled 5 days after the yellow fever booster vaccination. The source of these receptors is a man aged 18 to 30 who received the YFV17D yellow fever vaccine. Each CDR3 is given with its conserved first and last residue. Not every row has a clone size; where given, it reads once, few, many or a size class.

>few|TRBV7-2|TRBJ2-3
CASSGGAGRPGGTDTQYF
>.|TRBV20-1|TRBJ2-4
CSARDVALAKNIQYF
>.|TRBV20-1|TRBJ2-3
CSASGGPDTQYF
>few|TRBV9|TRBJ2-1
CASSRTSTDNEQFF
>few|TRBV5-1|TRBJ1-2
CASSLQGMGGYTF
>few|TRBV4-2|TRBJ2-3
CASSQVSDTDTQYF
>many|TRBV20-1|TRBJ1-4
CSAGLTGRNEKLFF
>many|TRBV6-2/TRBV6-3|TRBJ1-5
CASRTDQPQHF
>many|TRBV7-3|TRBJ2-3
CASSLNSRGVRDTQYF
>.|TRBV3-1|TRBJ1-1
CASSRQGTSEAFF
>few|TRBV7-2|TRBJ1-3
CASSQVGNSGNTIYF
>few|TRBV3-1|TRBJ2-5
CASSHPSGGQETQYF
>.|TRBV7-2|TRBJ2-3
CASSRQTLTDTQYF
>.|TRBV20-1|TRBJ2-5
CSARQGGETQYF